The rows below give T cell receptor beta chains drawn from one sample of a study of T cell responses to AZD1222 COVID-19 vaccine. Clones were read by immunoSEQ multiplex PCR, and TCRdb kept only the in-frame ones, dropping some. The repertoire holds 100,000 or so clones, with roughly 80% as singletons. Sequencing was performed on peripheral blood, taken on day 0 of AZD1222 vaccination. The origin of the receptors is an adult in good health. Both conserved end residues are part of each CDR3. The order of the fields is V gene, clone size, D gene, J gene, CDR3 protein, CDR3 DNA. D genes are given only for firm matches. Expanded clones get a size class; other rows say once, few or many, or leave the size out.

>TRBV19|few|TRBD1|TRBJ1-2
CASSISAGGDYGYTF
TGTGCCAGTAGTATTTCGGCAGGGGGGGACTATGGCTACACCTTC
>TRBV6-5|NA|NA|TRBJ1-2
CASRDPPNYGYTF
TGTGCCAGCAGGGACCCACCTAACTATGGCTACACCTTC
>TRBV7-7|NA|NA|TRBJ2-1
CASSPRPEGNEQFF
TGTGCCAGCAGCCCCAGGCCCGAAGGGAATGAGCAGTTCTTC
>TRBV11-2|NA|NA|TRBJ1-3
CASSLDDGNTIYF
TGTGCCAGCAGCTTAGATGACGGAAACACCATATATTTT
>TRBV5-6|few|TRBD1|TRBJ1-2
CASTGTGWGYTF
TGTGCCAGCACCGGGACAGGATGGGGCTACACCTTC
>TRBV4-1|NA|TRBD1|TRBJ1-2
CASSQVQGALGYTF
TGCGCCAGCAGCCAAGTCCAGGGGGCTTTGGGCTACACCTTC
>TRBV5-1|NA|TRBD1|TRBJ1-5
CASSPDRGGQPQHF
TGCGCCAGCAGCCCCGACAGGGGAGGACAGCCCCAGCATTTT
>TRBV2|NA|NA|TRBJ2-5
CASGGQTQETQYF
TGTGCCAGCGGAGGACAGACACAAGAGACCCAGTACTTC
>TRBV7-2|NA|NA|TRBJ2-7
CASSSPYSYEQYF
TGTGCCAGCAGCTCTCCGTACTCCTACGAGCAGTACTTC
>TRBV25-1|once|NA|TRBJ1-2
CASSEAWYGYTF
TGTGCCAGCAGTGAAGCTTGGTATGGCTACACCTTC
>TRBV5-5|NA|NA|TRBJ2-4
CASSLENIQYF
TGTGCCAGCAGCTTGGAAAACATTCAGTACTTC
>TRBV18|NA|TRBD2|TRBJ2-5
CASSALGGGARETQYF
TGTGCCAGCTCGGCCCTAGGCGGGGGGGCCCGTGAGACCCAGTACTTC
>TRBV6-5|NA|NA|TRBJ1-4
CATSGGGSPSEKLFF
TGTGCCACGTCTGGAGGGGGGAGTCCGAGTGAAAAACTGTTTTTT
>TRBV4-1|NA|TRBD1|TRBJ1-1
CASSQTGVGTEAFF
TGCGCCAGCAGCCAAACAGGGGTAGGAACTGAAGCTTTCTTT
>TRBV11-3|NA|NA|TRBJ2-7
CASEGRAHRPHDCYEQYF
TGTGCCAGCGAGGGTCGGGCCCACCGACCACATGATTGCTACGAGCAGTACTTC
>TRBV27|few|NA|TRBJ2-5
CASSSSVGKTQYF
TGTGCCAGCAGTTCTAGCGTGGGGAAGACCCAGTACTTC
>TRBV5-1|NA|TRBD1|TRBJ1-1
CASSTGTGSAEAFF
TGCGCCAGCAGCACCGGGACAGGGTCCGCTGAAGCTTTCTTT
>TRBV2|few|NA|TRBJ1-4
CASTAEQGTNEKLFF
TGTGCCAGCACCGCAGAACAGGGCACTAATGAAAAACTGTTTTTT
>TRBV27|NA|TRBD2|TRBJ2-2
CASGLRLIGGATGELFF
TGTGCCAGCGGGTTGCGACTAATCGGGGGGGCCACCGGGGAGCTGTTTTTT
>TRBV5-1|once|NA|TRBJ2-3
CASSLNGIDTQYF
TGCGCCAGCAGCTTAAACGGAATAGATACGCAGTATTTT
>TRBV5-5|once|NA|TRBJ2-7
CASSLVGGYEQYF
TGTGCCAGCAGCTTGGTCGGGGGCTACGAGCAGTACTTC
>TRBV13|NA|NA|TRBJ2-2
CASSLGRDTGELFF
TGTGCCAGCAGCTTAGGTCGGGACACCGGGGAGCTGTTTTTT
>TRBV7-2|many|NA|TRBJ2-3
CASSFDVGGDTQYF
TGTGCCAGCAGCTTCGACGTGGGAGGAGATACGCAGTATTTT
>TRBV10-3|NA|NA|TRBJ1-1
CAIRYSGNTEAFF
TGTGCCATCAGGTACAGTGGGAACACTGAAGCTTTCTTT
>TRBV19|NA|NA|TRBJ1-2
CASSILPPTTRTNYGYTF
TGTGCCAGTAGTATATTGCCCCCGACGACACGAACTAACTATGGCTACACCTTC
>TRBV5-1|few|NA|TRBJ1-2
CASSLADLNYGYTF
TGCGCCAGCAGCTTGGCGGACCTTAACTATGGCTACACCTTC
>TRBV5-1|NA|NA|TRBJ1-2
CASRTGNYGYTF
TGCGCCAGTAGGACGGGAAACTATGGCTACACCTTC
>TRBV19|NA|TRBD1|TRBJ2-5
CASSIGDRGGGETQYF
TGTGCCAGTAGTATCGGGGACAGGGGTGGGGGAGAGACCCAGTACTTC
>TRBV3-1/TRBV3-2|NA|NA|TRBJ1-1
CASSQKKGLRGTEAFF
TGTGCCAGCAGCCAAAAGAAGGGGCTGCGGGGCACTGAAGCTTTCTTT
>TRBV2|NA|TRBD1|TRBJ1-5
CASSEEGAGIRQPQHF
TGTGCCAGCAGTGAAGAGGGGGCGGGAATTCGGCAGCCCCAGCATTTT
>TRBV5-1|few|NA|TRBJ1-1
CASSGDWGAFF
TGCGCCAGCAGCGGCGACTGGGGAGCTTTCTTT
>TRBV18|NA|TRBD1|TRBJ2-7
CASSPPDRGGSYEQYF
TGTGCCAGCTCACCACCGGACAGGGGTGGGTCCTACGAGCAGTACTTC
>TRBV18|NA|NA|TRBJ1-1
CASSPEKVSRESF
TGTGCCAGCTCACCAGAGAAGGTATCAAGGGAGAGCTTT
>TRBV7-2|NA|TRBD1|TRBJ2-3
CASRRTGVTDTQYF
TGTGCCAGCAGGCGGACAGGGGTGACAGATACGCAGTATTTT
>TRBV12-3/TRBV12-4|NA|NA|TRBJ2-2
CASSRRAGELFF
TGTGCCAGCAGTCGAAGGGCGGGGGAGCTGTTTTTT
>TRBV11-2|NA|NA|TRBJ1-2
CASSFGGNGYTF
TGTGCCAGCAGCTTTGGGGGGAATGGCTACACCTTC
>TRBV5-1|NA|NA|TRBJ1-2
CASSLGGSGSYGYTF
TGCGCCAGCAGCTTGGGGGGCAGCGGGTCCTATGGCTACACCTTC
>TRBV7-2|NA|NA|TRBJ1-4
CASSLGTANEKLFF
TGTGCCAGCAGCTTAGGGACAGCTAATGAAAAACTGTTTTTT
>TRBV5-1|NA|NA|TRBJ1-1
CASSRGSTEAFF
TGCGCCAGCAGTAGGGGAAGCACTGAAGCTTTCTTT
>TRBV5-1|NA|TRBD1|TRBJ2-3
CASSLAGGTSTDTQYF
TGCGCCAGCAGCTTGGCAGGGGGAACTAGCACAGATACGCAGTATTTT
>TRBV10-1|NA|NA|TRBJ1-2
CASSESRGRENGYTF
TGCGCCAGCAGTGAGTCCCGAGGGAGGGAGAATGGCTACACCTTC
>TRBV7-7|NA|NA|TRBJ2-2
CASSPLGVTNTGELFF
TGTGCCAGCAGCCCTCTCGGAGTTACAAACACCGGGGAGCTGTTTTTT
>TRBV6-6|NA|NA|TRBJ1-5
CASSLQFGTPGGNQPQHF
TGTGCCAGCAGTCTCCAGTTTGGGACACCGGGGGGCAATCAGCCCCAGCATTTT
>TRBV20-1|NA|NA|TRBJ1-5
CSASRGDQPQHF
TGCAGTGCTAGTCGGGGGGATCAGCCCCAGCATTTT
>TRBV28|NA|TRBD1|TRBJ1-4
CASSITGTGVGSGEKLFF
TGTGCCAGCAGTATCACCGGGACAGGGGTTGGTAGTGGCGAAAAACTGTTTTTT
>TRBV7-9|NA|NA|TRBJ1-4
CASSSLGINEKLFF
TGTGCCAGCAGCTCGTTAGGGATTAATGAAAAACTGTTTTTT
>TRBV14|NA|NA|TRBJ2-7
CASSAVGGSLAYEQYF
TGTGCCAGCAGCGCCGTCGGGGGTTCCTTAGCCTACGAGCAGTACTTC
>TRBV5-4|NA|NA|TRBJ2-3
CASSGEGTDTQYF
TGTGCCAGCAGCGGGGAGGGCACAGATACGCAGTATTTT
>TRBV11-2|NA|NA|TRBJ1-1
CASSLRQSRAEAFF
TGTGCCAGCAGTCTGAGACAGAGTCGCGCTGAAGCTTTCTTT
>TRBV4-3|NA|NA|TRBJ2-2
CASSQDWRSAGELFF
TGCGCCAGCAGCCAAGATTGGCGGTCAGCCGGGGAGCTGTTTTTT
>TRBV5-1|NA|NA|TRBJ2-4
CASSLGSREDIQYF
TGCGCCAGCAGCTTGGGATCCAGGGAAGACATTCAGTACTTC
>TRBV5-1|NA|NA|TRBJ1-6
CASSIGQGNSPLHF
TGCGCCAGCAGCATCGGACAAGGAAATTCACCCCTCCACTTT
>TRBV19|NA|TRBD1|TRBJ1-2
CASSPPTGTGLYGYTF
TGTGCCAGTAGTCCACCAACCGGGACAGGGCTCTATGGCTACACCTTC
>TRBV7-2|NA|NA|TRBJ1-1
CASSPGLLGRTEAFF
TGTGCCAGCAGCCCTGGACTGCTGGGACGCACTGAAGCTTTCTTT
>TRBV11-1|NA|TRBD2|TRBJ2-5
CASSPGEGWVTQYF
TGTGCCAGCAGCCCGGGGGAGGGCTGGGTGACCCAGTACTTC